This TCR beta chain derives from a study of response to subunit inactivated influenza vaccine. Worth noting for this clonotype: Its specificity is unknown.

Study-level results: Few new T cells, the authors suggested, are recruited by each seasonal influenza vaccination.

Germline values: CDR1 DFQATT, CDR2 SNEGSKA (reference sequence). This CDR3 contains 16 residues. Trimming at V came to 5 bases and at J to 1 base, leaving 9 bases not matched to a gene. MiXCR, applied by TCRdb to the RT-PCR reads, yields one record per CDR3 protein. Here the sample spans more than 700,000 distinct CDR3 sequences, around 20% being singletons. The V and J genes are TRBV20-1 and TRBJ1-1; 11 nucleotides agree with TRBD1. This clonotype was obtained from a man over 45 who received an inactivated influenza vaccine. This specimen consisted of PBMCs from blood, obtained more than 4 days after vaccination. CDR3 loop: CSAGDRGKYRNTEAFF. The CDR3 coding sequence is TGCAGTGCTGGGGACAGGGGGAAGTATCGGAACACTGAAGCTTTCTTT.